The 11 T cell receptor beta chains presented below share a single source sample, sequenced in a study of identical twins. Using its own MiXCR run on the 5' RACE reads, TCRdb lists one record per CDR3 protein. This sample has about 190,000 distinct CDR3 sequences; approximately 16% occur once, and the top ten carry 40%. These data also formed part of another study, on T cells expressing NK-cell markers.

Sample: CD8+ T cells sorted from blood. These receptors came from a woman younger than 35 in good health.

This clonotype came up a few times. The V call is TRBV12-3 or TRBV12-4, the J call TRBJ2-1, with 7 positions matching TRBD2. The V segment lost 3 bases and the J segment 5 bases; nucleotides outside the gene matches: 16. CDR3 length equals 18 residues. The CDR3 sequence: CASSFGSVAGSSNNEQFF. In DNA, the CDR3 is TGTGCCAGCAGTTTTGGGTCGGTAGCGGGCTCATCGAACAATGAGCAGTTCTTC.

This clonotype was seen only a few times. The J gene is TRBJ2-1, the V gene TRBV4-3; TRBD2 might be the D (6 bases). The CDR3 has 15 amino acids. Trimming left V 0 bases short and J 7 bases short, with 13 bases between. Germline V gene sequence: CDR1 LGHNA, CDR2 YSLEER. CDR3 in DNA: TGCGCCAGCAGCCAAGATACGGGAGTCTTTAATGAGCAGTTCTTC. As protein: CASSQDTGVFNEQFF.

V gene TRBV6-2 or TRBV6-3 combines with J gene TRBJ2-2; no clear D. V was pared by 6 bases and J by 5 bases, with 16 bases between. Germline values: CDR1 MNHEY, CDR2 SVGEGT. The CDR3 covers 15 residues. The CDR3 bases are TGTGCCAGCAGCCCCACTCCGATGGGGACCGGGGAGCTGTTTTTT. Its protein is CASSPTPMGTGELFF.

The J gene is TRBJ2-7, the V gene TRBV12-3 or TRBV12-4, with TRBD2 identical over 10 bases. The CDR3 covers 14 residues. V was clipped by 7 bases and J by 5 bases; unmatched bases: 8. The CDR3 loop reads CASTPGTSENEQYF. As DNA, the CDR3 is TGTGCCAGCACACCCGGGACTAGCGAGAACGAGCAGTACTTC.

Only a few counts were recorded for this clonotype. V gene TRBV10-2 combines with J gene TRBJ2-6; D is perhaps TRBD2 (5 bases). The CDR3 consists of 15 residues. Between the trimmed V and J ends, which lost 7 bases and 0 bases, there was a span of 10 bases. Germline loops: CDR1 WSHSY, CDR2 SAAADI. CDR3 coding DNA: TGCGCCAGCAACATTGGACTCTCTGGGGCCAACGTCCTGACTTTC. It specifies CASNIGLSGANVLTF.

The genes are TRBV7-9 and TRBJ2-7; tentative D call: TRBD2 (6 bases). The CDR3 extends over 13 amino acids. Deletions cut 5 bases from V and 5 bases from J, with 13 bases between. CDR1 is SEHNR, CDR2 FQNEAQ, per germline (reference sequence). This chain's CDR3 is CASSPGTLDEQYF. DNA of the CDR3: TGTGCCAGCAGCCCCGGGACTCTAGACGAGCAGTACTTC. Full variable domain (rest looked up from reference TRBV7-9 and TRBJ2-7): DTGVSQNPRHKITKRGQNVTFRCDPISEHNRLYWYRQTLGQGPEFLTYFQNEAQLEKSRLLSDRFSAERPKGSFSTLEIQRTEQGDSAMYLCASSPGTLDEQYFGPGTRLTVT.

V usage is TRBV7-9 and J usage is TRBJ2-7; 8 bases are a match to TRBD2. Germline V gives CDR1 SEHNR, CDR2 FQNEAQ (reference sequence). The CDR3 contains 15 residues. Trimming at V came to 5 bases and at J to 4 bases, leaving 10 bases not matched to a gene. CDR3 sequence reads: CASSPSELADYEQYF. The CDR3 DNA sequence: TGTGCCAGCAGCCCGAGCGAACTAGCGGATTACGAGCAGTACTTC.

The chain combines TRBV3-1 with TRBJ2-3; D is ambiguous. Germline V CDR1 and CDR2: LGHDT, YNNKEL (reference sequence). V shed 4 bases and J shed 3 bases, with 11 bases lying between them. The CDR3 contains 14 residues. This CDR3 is CASSRTSETDTQYF. The CDR3 nucleotides read TGTGCCAGCAGCCGGACCTCGGAAACAGATACGCAGTATTTT.

The chain links TRBV9 to TRBJ2-2; weak D call: TRBD1 (5 bases). Trimming removed 4 bases at V and 7 bases at J, with 8 bases between. Germline CDR1 and CDR2: SGDLS and YYNGEE. The CDR3 sequence is 12 residues long. The CDR3 protein is CASSQGFGELFF. The CDR3 region has the DNA TGTGCCAGCAGCCAGGGTTTCGGGGAGCTGTTTTTT.

V and J are TRBV12-3 or TRBV12-4 and TRBJ1-2; D might be TRBD1 (6 bases). V lost 2 bases and J 2 bases, leaving 12 bases between the germline ends. CDR3 length equals 15 residues. The CDR3 sequence is CASSLTGPPNYGYTF. The CDR3 coding sequence is TGTGCCAGCAGTTTAACAGGGCCGCCCAACTATGGCTACACCTTC.

J is TRBJ2-7 and V is TRBV7-2; 8 nucleotides match TRBD1. The V gene end was trimmed by 5 bases and the J gene end by 5 bases; junction bases not matched to a gene: 2. Germline V gene sequence: CDR1 SGHTA, CDR2 FQGNSA. The CDR3 spans 12 residues. The CDR3 here is CASSQTGDEQYF. The CDR3 DNA reads TGTGCCAGCAGCCAGACAGGGGACGAGCAGTACTTC. Combining the CDR3 with reference TRBV7-2 and TRBJ2-7 gives the whole variable domain GAGVSQSPSNKVTEKGKDVELRCDPISGHTALYWYRQSLGQGLEFLIYFQGNSAPDKSGLPSDRFSAERTGGSVSTLTIQRTQQEDSAVYLCASSQTGDEQYFGPGTRLTVT.